The clone carrying this T cell receptor beta chain has a count of ten or more. This sample was included in a study of Graves' ophthalmopathy and Graves' hyperthyroidism. Background on the study: Over 18 months of follow-up, stable hyperthyroidism required that no ophthalmopathy appear.

Trimming left V 7 bases short and J 2 bases short, with 9 bases between. The CDR3 spans 12 residues. Per germline, CDR1 SNHLY and CDR2 FYNNEI. Amplification targeted the TCR beta CDR3 regions, with RNA transcripts as the source material. Second-round multiplex PCR followed a first-round RT-PCR using HTBI primers. TCRdb redid the calling of the multiplex PCR reads with MiXCR, one entry per CDR3 protein. The sample has over a million distinct CDR3 sequences, approximately 35% seen once. As diagnostic evidence, clinical symptoms, serum thyroxine, TRAb, thyroid ultrasound and orbital computed tomography were relied upon.

The specimen sequenced was peripheral blood or thyroid tissue (not recorded which). The rearrangement uses TRBV2 and TRBJ2-7, with D unclear. This sequence was found in an adult man with Graves' hyperthyroidism. The CDR3 DNA reads as TGTGCCAGCAACCTCCGCACCTACGAGCAGTACTTC. Amino acid sequence: CASNLRTYEQYF.